Below are 15 T cell receptor beta chains sequenced from a single sample in a study of cytomegalovirus exposure and HLA in healthy donors (dated by TCRdb to 2016 to 2017). Library method: the immunoSEQ multiplex PCR assay. For the multiplex PCR, a mixture combining 60 forward primers for TCR Vbeta segments and 13 reverse primers for TCR Jbeta segments was used. The source is immuneACCESS, and TCRdb retained only in-frame sequences with V and J called. Part of the clones is not carried over; for the studies checked, unresolved V genes explain less than half of this, and the remainder is unexplained. The sample data list roughly 92,000 clones, and about four fifths of these were observed just once. The top ten clones comprise 4.2% of the sample. The sequenced sample was PBMCs. These receptors originate from a woman aged 70 to 79 in good health and CMV-seropositive.

The chain carries TRBV19 and TRBJ2-2, with a possible D match to TRBD2 (6 bases). The CDR3 runs to 14 residues. The germline V and J ends were trimmed by 5 bases and 3 bases, with 10 bases remaining between them. Germline V gene lookup returns CDR1 LNHDA and CDR2 SQIVND (reference sequence). This CDR3 is CASSARDYTGELFF. The CDR3 nucleotides are TGTGCCAGTAGTGCAAGGGACTACACCGGGGAGCTGTTTTTT.

J is TRBJ1-2 and V is TRBV5-1; D may be TRBD1 (5 bases). V lost 0 bases to trimming and J lost 3 bases, with 12 bases between them. This CDR3 is built from 15 residues. Looked up from germline, CDR1 is SGHRS and CDR2 is YFSETQ. The CDR3 spells CASSLAPGIDYGYTF. CDR3 in DNA: TGCGCCAGCAGCTTGGCTCCAGGGATAGACTATGGCTACACCTTC.

This clone has a handful of counts. This rearrangement joins TRBV28 to TRBJ2-7; a possible D gene is TRBD2 (6 bases). Germline V gene lookup returns CDR1 MDHEN and CDR2 SYDVKM. With 6 bases removed from V and 6 bases from J, the gap between germline ends came to 18 bases. This CDR3 is built from 14 residues. The CDR3 here is CASSYLGSLGEQYF. The CDR3 nucleotides read TGTGCCAGCAGCTATCTCGGGAGCCTGGGCGAGCAGTACTTC.

The chain has TRBV27 and TRBJ1-6, with a possible D match to TRBD1 (5 bases). Trimming removed 10 bases from V and 10 bases from J, with 23 bases in between. CDR1 is MNHEY and CDR2 is SMNVEV in the germline V gene (reference sequence). CDR3 length: 15 residues. The CDR3 coding sequence is TGTGCCACCAGAACCAAAGGACAATCTTTGTCACCCCTCCACTTT. This codes for CATRTKGQSLSPLHF.

V is TRBV7-2 and J is TRBJ2-7; 9 bases align to TRBD2. V lost 7 bases, J lost 4 bases, and 8 bases stayed unmatched. This CDR3 comprises 14 residues. CDR1 SGHTA and CDR2 FQGNSA come from the germline V gene. CDR3 amino acids: CASTPTSGVYEQYF. The CDR3 DNA reads TGTGCCAGCACCCCGACTAGCGGAGTATACGAGCAGTACTTC.

The rearrangement joins TRBV5-4 to TRBJ2-5; TRBD2 agrees at 9 bases. V shed 2 bases, J shed 4 bases, and the junction held 9 bases outside the gene matches. The CDR3 contains 16 residues. Germline CDR1 and CDR2: SGHNT and YYREEE (reference sequence). For the CDR3, the DNA is TGTGCCAGCAGCTTTGGGGGCGGGAGGGCTCGAGAGACCCAGTACTTC. It specifies CASSFGGGRARETQYF.

The chain is built from TRBV5-8 and TRBJ2-3; 7 bases line up with TRBD2. With V trimmed by 1 base and J by 4 bases, 6 bases remained unmatched. The CDR3 runs to 15 residues. Germline CDR1 reads SGHTS; CDR2 reads YDEGEE. CDR3 coding DNA: TGTGCCAGCAGCTTGTTCGGCGGGAGCCCAGATACGCAGTATTTT. It translates to CASSLFGGSPDTQYF.

The rearrangement uses TRBV9 and TRBJ1-2, with 9 bases matching TRBD1. Germline V gene lookup returns CDR1 SGDLS and CDR2 YYNGEE. CDR3 length equals 15 residues. J was trimmed by 0 bases and V by 3 bases; bases with no gene match: 3. CDR3 in amino acids: CASSAGTGTNYGYTF. In nucleotides, the CDR3 is TGTGCCAGCAGCGCCGGGACAGGGACTAACTATGGCTACACCTTC.

This clone appeared a single time. The chain is built from TRBV6-5 and TRBJ2-5; perhaps TRBD1 as D (5 bases). V gave up 7 bases and J gave up 5 bases, with 11 bases separating them. The CDR3 is made up of 12 amino acids. Germline V CDR1 and CDR2: MNHEY, SVGAGI. The CDR3 sequence is CASIQGLETQYF. Here the CDR3 DNA reads TGTGCCAGCATTCAGGGCCTGGAGACCCAGTACTTC.

The chain links TRBV6-5 to TRBJ2-7; the match to TRBD1 covers 10 bases. After removal of 2 bases from V and 7 bases from J, the junction contained 2 bases not matched to a gene. CDR1 is MNHEY and CDR2 is SVGAGI in the germline V gene. The CDR3 sequence is 13 residues long. The CDR3 spells CASSYPGQGEQYF. CDR3 nucleotide sequence: TGTGCCAGCAGTTACCCGGGACAGGGGGAGCAGTACTTC.

The CDR3 region has the DNA TGTGCTAGTGGCCGCCCGGGGAGTCAGCCCCAGCATTTT. Translated, it gives CASGRPGSQPQHF. The rearrangement links TRBV12-5 to TRBJ1-5; no definite D call. There are 13 residues in the CDR3. The germline V and J ends were trimmed by 6 bases and 6 bases, with 12 bases remaining between them. From germline, CDR1 is LGHNT and CDR2 FRNRAP.

The chain combines TRBV7-3 with TRBJ2-1, with D hard to call. Germline CDR1 reads SGHTA; CDR2 reads FQGTGA. V dropped 5 bases and J dropped 6 bases, with 8 bases sitting between them. This CDR3 is 12 amino acids long. CDR3 sequence (DNA): TGTGCCAGCAGCGTCACTTTCAATGAGCAGTTCTTC. As protein: CASSVTFNEQFF.

The DNA for the CDR3 is TGTGCCAGTAGTATGGCCGGGACAGGCGGAGGTTTCAATCAGCCCCAGCATTTT. It codes for CASSMAGTGGGFNQPQHF. The chain combines TRBV19 with TRBJ1-5; 8 bases match TRBD1. The CDR3 has 18 residues. Germline V gene lookup returns CDR1 LNHDA and CDR2 SQIVND (reference sequence). The V gene end was trimmed by 3 bases and the J gene end by 3 bases; junction bases not matched to a gene: 13.

This chain joins TRBV11-2 and TRBJ2-7; 9 positions match TRBD1. The length of the CDR3 is 16 residues. Per the germline V gene, CDR1 is SGHAT and CDR2 is FQNNGV. With V trimmed by 5 bases and J by 5 bases, 13 bases remained unmatched. CDR3 sequence: CASSRRTGTGFNEQYF. The CDR3 DNA reads TGTGCCAGCAGCCGACGAACCGGGACAGGGTTCAACGAGCAGTACTTC.

The chain carries TRBV5-1 and TRBJ1-2; 8 bases fit TRBD1. CDR1 is SGHRS, CDR2 YFSETQ, per germline. CDR3 length equals 14 residues. The ends lost 0 bases at V and 4 bases at J; junction bases unmatched: 2. Written as DNA, the CDR3 is TGCGCCAGCAGCTTGGGGACAGGGAGCTATGGCTACACCTTC. This translates into CASSLGTGSYGYTF.